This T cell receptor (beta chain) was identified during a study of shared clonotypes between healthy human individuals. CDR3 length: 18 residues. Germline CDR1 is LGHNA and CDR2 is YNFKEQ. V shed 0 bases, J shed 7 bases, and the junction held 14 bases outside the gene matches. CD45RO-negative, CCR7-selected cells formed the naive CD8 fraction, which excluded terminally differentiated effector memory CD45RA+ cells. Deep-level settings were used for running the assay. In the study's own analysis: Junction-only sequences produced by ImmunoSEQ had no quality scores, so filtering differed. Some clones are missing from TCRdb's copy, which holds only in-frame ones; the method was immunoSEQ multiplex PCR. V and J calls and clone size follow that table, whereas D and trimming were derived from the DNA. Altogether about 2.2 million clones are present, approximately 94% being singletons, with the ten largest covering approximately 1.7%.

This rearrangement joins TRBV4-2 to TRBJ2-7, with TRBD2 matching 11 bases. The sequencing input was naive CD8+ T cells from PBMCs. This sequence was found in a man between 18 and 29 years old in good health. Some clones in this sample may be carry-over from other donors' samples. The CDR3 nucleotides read TGTGCCAGCAGCCAAGACGAGACCTTAGCGGGAGGGCTAACGGAGCAGTACTTC. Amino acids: CASSQDETLAGGLTEQYF.